The 25 T cell receptor beta chains listed next were all sequenced from one sample in a study of blood T cells in healthy people across ages. A second PCR, run for about 6 to 11 cycles, used a sample-barcoded 5' primer plus a J-beta primer mix. MiXCR, run by TCRdb on the 5' RACE reads, gives a single entry per CDR3 protein. Among 550,000 to 700,000 distinct CDR3 sequences listed, 25% to 30% were seen once. The sequencing input was blood. These receptors originate from a woman in her 70s in good health.

This clonotype was seen only a few times. The chain is built from TRBV4-3 and TRBJ2-7, with 7 bases lining up with TRBD2. Trimming cost V 1 base and J 2 bases; bases outside gene matches: 2. Germline assignment: CDR1 LGHNA and CDR2 YSLEER. The CDR3 spans 14 residues. The DNA of the CDR3 is TGCGCCAGCAGCCAAGGGCGGGGGACCTACGAGCAGTACTTC. It yields the protein CASSQGRGTYEQYF.

The sample holds one count of this clonotype. V and J are TRBV20-1 and TRBJ1-3; D is uncertain. The CDR3 has 15 residues. Germline CDR1 reads DFQATT; CDR2 reads SNEGSKA (reference sequence). V was clipped by 4 bases and J by 0 bases, with 13 bases between them. The CDR3 coding sequence is TGCAGTGCTACCGACGGCTCCTACTCTGGAAACACCATATATTTT. Protein: CSATDGSYSGNTIYF.

This clonotype appeared a few times. Mismatch with germline at one junction end may stem from a read error. The rearrangement uses TRBV5-1 and TRBJ2-1; D is perhaps TRBD2 (6 bases). Germline V gene data show CDR1 as SGHRS and CDR2 as YFSETQ. This CDR3 is 17 amino acids long. The CDR3 DNA sequence: TGCGCCAGCAGCTTGGGCTTTTCTGCGGGGACCTACAATGAGCAGCTCTTC. Amino acid sequence: CASSLGFSAGTYNEQLF.

This chain uses TRBV20-1 with TRBJ1-2; D might be TRBD1 (6 bases). CDR1 DFQATT and CDR2 SNEGSKA come from the germline V gene (reference sequence). Between the trimmed V and J ends, which lost 0 bases and 8 bases, there was a span of 16 bases. The CDR3 is 14 residues long. In nucleotides, the CDR3 is TGCAGTGCTAGAGAGAAGGGTCCAGGGGACGGCTACACCTTC. Protein: CSAREKGPGDGYTF.

V is TRBV14 and J is TRBJ2-5; 8 bases are shared with TRBD2. CDR1 is SGHDN and CDR2 is FVKESK in the germline V gene. The CDR3 runs 14 residues. J gave up 3 bases and V 3 bases, and 3 bases lay outside the gene matches. CDR3 loop: CASSHYSGEETQYF. The DNA for the CDR3 is TGTGCCAGCAGCCATTATAGCGGGGAAGAGACCCAGTACTTC.

The genes are TRBV6-2 or TRBV6-3 and TRBJ2-7; maybe TRBD2 (5 bases). The CDR3 has 15 amino acids. V was clipped by 0 bases and J by 3 bases, with 12 bases between them. CDR1 is MNHEY and CDR2 is SVGEGT in the germline V gene. The CDR3 sequence: CASSYSKAADYEQYF. Written as DNA, the CDR3 is TGTGCCAGCAGTTACTCAAAAGCGGCGGACTACGAGCAGTACTTC.

The rearrangement links TRBV5-1 to TRBJ2-2; D may correspond to TRBD1 or TRBD2 (6 bases each). The V end was cut by 4 bases, the J end by 3 bases, with 13 bases between. This CDR3 has 15 amino acids. Per the germline V gene, CDR1 is SGHRS and CDR2 is YFSETQ. The CDR3 reads CASSLRGVDTGELFF. The CDR3 DNA reads as TGCGCCAGCAGCCTGAGGGGGGTCGACACCGGGGAGCTGTTTTTT.

This chain joins TRBV11-2 and TRBJ2-2, with D tentatively TRBD2 (7 bases). The CDR3 consists of 15 residues. V lost 5 bases and J 4 bases, leaving 14 bases between the germline ends. CDR1 and CDR2 (germline): SGHAT, FQNNGV. The chain's CDR3 is CASSPRGGGTGELFF. CDR3 nucleotide sequence: TGTGCCAGCAGCCCGAGGGGGGGAGGCACCGGGGAGCTGTTTTTT.

This clonotype was recorded a few times. The gene calls are TRBV10-3 and TRBJ1-1; unclear D gene. With 3 bases removed from V and 2 bases from J, the gap between germline ends came to 7 bases. The germline gives CDR1 ENHRY, CDR2 SYGVKD. The CDR3 runs 13 residues. This CDR3 is CAISDPANTEAFF. Written as DNA, the CDR3 is TGTGCCATCAGTGACCCTGCTAACACTGAAGCTTTCTTT.

This clonotype was seen a handful of times. The genes are TRBV2 and TRBJ2-7, with D unclear. CDR1 SNHLY and CDR2 FYNNEI come from the germline V gene. The CDR3 consists of 15 residues. Trimming took 2 bases from V and 1 from J, leaving 12 bases between them. CDR3 nucleotide sequence: TGTGCCAGCAGTGAAAGGGCAGTGGTATCCTACGAGCAGTACTTC. Residues: CASSERAVVSYEQYF. Looking up the rest from reference TRBV2 and TRBJ2-7 gives the full variable domain: EPEVTQTPSHQVTQMGQEVILRCVPISNHLYFYWYRQILGQKVEFLVSFYNNEISEKSEIFDDQFSVERPDGSNFTLKIRSTKLEDSAMYFCASSERAVVSYEQYFGPGTRLTVT.

This rearrangement joins TRBV4-2 to TRBJ2-2; D is undetermined. Deletions cut 5 bases from V and 5 bases from J, with 12 bases between. The CDR3 contains 14 residues. From germline, CDR1 is LGHNA and CDR2 YNFKEQ. The CDR3 nucleotides are TGTGCCAGCAGCGACTCCTGGTTAACCGGGGAGCTGTTTTTT. Translated, it gives CASSDSWLTGELFF.

The chain uses TRBV12-3 or TRBV12-4 and TRBJ1-2; 7 bases are a match to TRBD1. The V segment lost 3 bases and the J segment 7 bases; nucleotides outside the gene matches: 5. CDR3 length: 13 residues. CDR3 coding DNA: TGTGCCAGCAGTTTGGGGACAGAGTTTGGCTACACCTTC. The encoded protein is CASSLGTEFGYTF.

This chain joins TRBV6-1 and TRBJ1-4, with unresolved D. V lost 6 bases, J lost 7 bases, and 27 bases lay in between. This CDR3 has 18 residues. Germline loops: CDR1 MNHNS, CDR2 SASEGT. CDR3 DNA: TGTGCCAGCAGATTCAGCCGGGGTGAGAGCGGGAAGGGTGAAAAACTGTTTTTT. Its translation: CASRFSRGESGKGEKLFF.

This clonotype was picked up many times. The chain uses TRBV4-1 and TRBJ2-3; D is possibly TRBD1 (5 bases). Germline V CDR1 and CDR2: MGHRA, YSYEKL. CDR3 length: 13 residues. V lost 3 bases, J lost 3 bases, and 7 bases lay in between. The DNA of the CDR3 is TGCGCCAGCAGCCAGCAGGGAACAGATACGCAGTATTTT. Protein: CASSQQGTDTQYF.

At least ten counts were recorded for this clonotype. This chain links TRBV12-3 or TRBV12-4 with TRBJ1-5; D is unclear. This CDR3 has 13 residues. V gave up 5 bases and J gave up 1 base, with 6 bases separating them. The CDR3 DNA is TGTGCCAGCAGTCCCCCCAGCAATCAGCCCCAGCATTTT. Residues: CASSPPSNQPQHF.

Remarks on this clonotype: A read error may produce the germline difference seen at one junction end. The chain has TRBV24-1 and TRBJ1-5, with 7 bases matching TRBD1. Germline V gene sequence: CDR1 KGHDR, CDR2 SFDVKD. The CDR3 sequence is 13 residues long. CDR3 nucleotide sequence: TGTGTCACCGGGACAGATAGCAATCAGCCCCAGCATTTT. Translated: CVTGTDSNQPQHF.

This clonotype was detected only a few times. The gene calls are TRBV4-3 and TRBJ1-2, with 7 bases identical to TRBD1. The CDR3 runs 12 residues. V shed 4 bases, J shed 8 bases, and the junction held 4 bases outside the gene matches. Germline V lookup: CDR1 LGHNA, CDR2 YSLEER. The CDR3 region is CASSRGGRGYTF. The CDR3 bases are TGCGCCAGCAGCCGAGGGGGCAGGGGCTACACCTTC.

Regarding this clonotype: Likely a read error: the CDR3 ends without its conserved phenylalanine or tryptophan. The J gene is TRBJ2-5, the V gene TRBV18; D uncertain. In germline, CDR1 is KGHSH, CDR2 LQKENI. This CDR3 has 15 residues. V shed 6 bases and J shed 4 bases, with 18 bases lying between them. The CDR3 is CASSTLSVGPETQYL. CDR3 nucleotides: TGTGCCAGCTCGACCCTGAGTGTAGGGCCAGAGACCCAGTACCTC.

CDR3 in DNA: TGCGCCAGCAGGACAGGGGCCTCCCAAGAGACCCAGTACTTC. Amino acids: CASRTGASQETQYF. The chain has TRBV5-1 and TRBJ2-5; TRBD1 matches 8 bases. This CDR3 has 14 residues. Germline V CDR1 and CDR2: SGHRS, YFSETQ. V lost 5 bases to trimming and J lost 1 base; unmatched junction nucleotides: 4.

The chain joins TRBV3-1 to TRBJ2-3, with D possibly matching TRBD2 (5 bases). V was cut by 4 bases and J by 0 bases, with 11 bases left in between. CDR3 size: 15 residues. The V gene's germline CDR1 is LGHDT and CDR2 YNNKEL (reference sequence). This chain's CDR3 is CASSPWTSSTDTQYF. The CDR3 coding sequence is TGTGCCAGCAGCCCATGGACTTCCAGCACAGATACGCAGTATTTT.

This chain uses TRBV7-3 with TRBJ2-2, with 13 bases fitting TRBD2. The CDR3 covers 19 residues. Losses at the gene ends were 5 bases for V and 3 bases for J; bases not matched to a gene: 12. Per the germline V gene, CDR1 is SGHTA and CDR2 is FQGTGA. CDR3 in amino acids: CASSPTSGGALRYTGELFF. DNA for the CDR3: TGTGCCAGCAGCCCTACTAGCGGGGGGGCCTTGAGGTACACCGGGGAGCTGTTTTTT.

The chain is built from TRBV6-2 or TRBV6-3 and TRBJ2-7; 7 bases agree with TRBD1. The CDR3 is made up of 15 amino acids. CDR1 and CDR2 from the germline V gene are MNHEY and SVGEGT. V lost 4 bases to trimming and J lost 2 bases; unmatched junction nucleotides: 8. This CDR3 reads CASSSPGQQAYEQYF. The CDR3 DNA follows: TGTGCCAGCAGTTCCCCGGGACAGCAGGCCTACGAGCAGTACTTC.

The V call is TRBV11-2, the J call TRBJ2-2; unclear D gene. Per germline, CDR1 SGHAT and CDR2 FQNNGV. The CDR3 has 16 amino acids. V was pared by 1 base and J by 4 bases, with 13 bases between. CDR3 residues: CASSLGGPRGTGELFF. CDR3 coding DNA: TGTGCCAGCAGCTTAGGAGGACCTCGAGGCACCGGGGAGCTGTTTTTT.

V gene TRBV12-3 or TRBV12-4 combines with J gene TRBJ1-6; TRBD1 might be the D (6 bases). The CDR3 length is 16 residues. V was cut by 2 bases and J by 6 bases, with 14 bases left in between. Written as DNA, the CDR3 is TGTGCCAGCAGTTTATTGGGGGGCGCCGGTAATTCACCCCTCCACTTT. Translated: CASSLLGGAGNSPLHF.

V and J are TRBV20-1 and TRBJ2-3; 8 nucleotides match TRBD2. The CDR3 runs 14 residues. Germline V CDR1 and CDR2: DFQATT, SNEGSKA (reference sequence). The V and J ends lost 3 bases and 6 bases, in that order; junction bases with no gene match: 8. CDR3 in DNA: TGCAGTGCTAGTACTGGCGGGGGGTCCGATACGCAGTATTTT. It yields the protein CSASTGGGSDTQYF.